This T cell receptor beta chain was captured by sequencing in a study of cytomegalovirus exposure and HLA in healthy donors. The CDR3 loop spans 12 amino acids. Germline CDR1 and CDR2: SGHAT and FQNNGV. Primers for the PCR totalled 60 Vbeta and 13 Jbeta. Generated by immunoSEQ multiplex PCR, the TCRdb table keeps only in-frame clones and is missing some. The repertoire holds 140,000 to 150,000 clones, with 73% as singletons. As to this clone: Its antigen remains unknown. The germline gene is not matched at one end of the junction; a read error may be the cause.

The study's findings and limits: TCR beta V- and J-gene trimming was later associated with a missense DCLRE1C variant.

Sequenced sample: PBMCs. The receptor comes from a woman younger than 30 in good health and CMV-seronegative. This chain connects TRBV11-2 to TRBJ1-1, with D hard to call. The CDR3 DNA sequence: TGTGCCGGCAGCTTGGGAGGCACTGAAGCTTTCTTT. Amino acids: CAGSLGGTEAFF.